These 22 T cell receptor beta chains came from one sample sequenced in a study of glioma-infiltrating T cells. The iRepertoire nested amplicon-rescue multiplex PCR amplified TCR alpha and beta CDR3s from RNA. Using its own MiXCR run on the multiplex PCR reads, TCRdb lists one record per CDR3 protein. The sample carries 3,000 to 3,500 distinct CDR3 sequences, 86% recorded once. Sequencing input: glioma tissue, nonneoplastic brain tissue, or PBMCs (not recorded which). Receptors originate from a human donor with low-grade glioma or glioblastoma, undergoing nonglioma brain surgery, or in good health (not recorded which).

In its sample, this clonotype was seen once. This beta chain is an off-target read within a library intended for alpha chains, so its frequency means little. This rearrangement joins TRBV20-1 to TRBJ2-7, with D uncertain. The CDR3 spans 15 residues. With 4 bases removed from V and 3 bases from J, the gap between germline ends came to 19 bases. Germline CDR1 is DFQATT and CDR2 is SNEGSKA (reference sequence). Here the CDR3 DNA reads TGCAGTGCTACCCAGCCAGGCACCAGCCGCTACGAGCAGTACTTC. It specifies CSATQPGTSRYEQYF.

For this clonotype: This beta chain was picked up by a library intended for alpha chains and is off target, so its count carries little meaning. This sequence joins TRBV6-6 and TRBJ1-1, with no clear D. The CDR3 is 14 amino acids. Germline V gene data show CDR1 as MNHNY and CDR2 as SVGAGI (reference sequence). Trimming shortened V by 3 bases and J by 13 bases, and 21 bases separated the two germline ends. The DNA for the CDR3 is TGTGCCAGCAGTTATAATATTGATGCAGACATGGTTTTCTTT. Its protein product is CASSYNIDADMVFF.

As to this clonotype: As an off-target read in a library built for alpha chains, this beta chain has a frequency of little significance. The chain has TRBV20-1 and TRBJ2-1, with D maybe TRBD2 (5 bases). V was pared by 0 bases and J by 0 bases, with 9 bases between. Germline loops: CDR1 DFQATT, CDR2 SNEGSKA (reference sequence). CDR3 length: 15 residues. The chain's CDR3 is CSARDLADSYNEQFF. The CDR3 coding sequence is TGCAGTGCTAGAGATCTAGCAGACTCCTACAATGAGCAGTTCTTC.

As concerns this clonotype: For a library built for alpha chains, this beta chain is a stray read; little rests on its size. V is TRBV15 and J is TRBJ1-1, with D unresolved. This CDR3 is built from 14 residues. From germline, CDR1 is LNHNV and CDR2 YYDKDF (reference sequence). Trimming shortened V by 8 bases and J by 4 bases, and 17 bases separated the two germline ends. The chain's CDR3 is CATGKGAVGTEAFF. CDR3 coding DNA: TGTGCCACCGGAAAGGGAGCGGTCGGCACTGAAGCTTTCTTT.

Concerning this clonotype: This beta chain is an unintended read in a library built for alpha chains; its size means little. The rearrangement uses TRBV28 and TRBJ2-7, with D tentatively TRBD2 (5 bases). This CDR3 is 14 amino acids long. In germline, CDR1 is MDHEN, CDR2 SYDVKM. V was clipped by 7 bases and J by 0 bases, with 13 bases between them. CDR3 amino acids: CASIASGSSYEQYF. CDR3 bases: TGTGCCAGCATTGCAAGCGGAAGCTCCTACGAGCAGTACTTC.

About this clonotype itself: Because this beta chain is a stray read in a library intended to capture alpha chains, its abundance should not be given much weight. The chain links TRBV2 to TRBJ2-7, with 12 nucleotides matching TRBD1. Losses at the gene ends were 7 bases for V and 5 bases for J; bases not matched to a gene: 9. CDR3 length: 15 residues. Germline V CDR1 and CDR2: SNHLY, FYNNEI. CDR3 nucleotide sequence: TGTGCCAGCACCCCTAAGGGACAGGGGGCACACGAGCAGTACTTC. Protein sequence: CASTPKGQGAHEQYF.

Regarding this clonotype: Compared with germline, one end of the junction differs, possibly owing to a read error. The library was built for alpha chains, so this beta chain is an off-target read and its size means little. The chain couples TRBV4-1 to TRBJ1-6; 8 bases align to TRBD1. CDR1 MGHRA and CDR2 YSYEKL come from the germline V gene. The length of the CDR3 is 16 residues. CDR3 protein: CASSQDRGAYNSPLHF. The CDR3 DNA is TGTGCCAGCAGCCAAGACAGGGGAGCCTATAATTCACCCCTCCACTTT.

This clonotype was seen a handful of times. This beta chain represents an off-target read in a library built for alpha chains; its size is of limited meaning. This sequence joins TRBV28 and TRBJ2-7, with 7 bases aligning to TRBD1. From germline, CDR1 is MDHEN and CDR2 SYDVKM. The CDR3 sequence is 14 residues long. V lost 4 bases, J lost 4 bases, and 7 bases stayed unmatched. CDR3 nucleotide sequence: TGTGCCAGCAGTTCGGCACAGGGGATATACGAGCAGTACTTC. It translates to CASSSAQGIYEQYF.

This clonotype was picked up a small number of times. This beta chain lies outside the target of a library built for alpha chains; its clone size means little. V gene TRBV28 combines with J gene TRBJ1-1; D not resolved. This CDR3 has 15 residues. Germline V gene sequence: CDR1 MDHEN, CDR2 SYDVKM. The ends were cut back, 4 bases at V and 3 bases at J, with 15 bases in the middle. This CDR3 is CASSSNSNHDTEAFF. The CDR3 nucleotides read TGTGCCAGCAGTTCAAACAGCAATCACGACACTGAAGCTTTCTTT.

A single count supports this clonotype. The library was designed around alpha chains, so this beta chain is a stray read whose abundance carries little weight. The chain uses TRBV7-8 and TRBJ2-2, with D tentatively TRBD1 (7 bases). V lost 0 bases to trimming and J lost 3 bases, with 11 bases between them. The CDR3 contains 16 residues. CDR1 SGHVS and CDR2 FQNEAQ come from the germline V gene. The CDR3 spells CASSLATGEDTGELFF. As DNA, the CDR3 is TGTGCCAGCAGCTTAGCTACAGGGGAGGACACCGGGGAGCTGTTTTTT.

As regards this clonotype: Since it is a stray read in a library aimed at alpha chains, this beta chain has a size that is not meaningful. The V call is TRBV6-1, the J call TRBJ2-3, with D hard to call. Germline values: CDR1 MNHNS, CDR2 SASEGT. CDR3 length: 15 residues. V was cut by 4 bases and J by 2 bases, with 13 bases left in between. The DNA for the CDR3 is TGTGCCAGCAGTGTCGGGCCCTATCCCACAGATACGCAGTATTTT. Amino acids: CASSVGPYPTDTQYF.

About this clonotype: The library was designed around alpha chains, so this beta chain is a stray read whose abundance carries little weight. J is TRBJ1-2 and V is TRBV2; TRBD1 might be the D (5 bases). V lost 6 bases to trimming and J lost 2 bases, with 13 bases between them. CDR3 size: 14 residues. Germline V lookup: CDR1 SNHLY, CDR2 FYNNEI. The CDR3 protein is CASSWGGVNYGYTF. In DNA form, the CDR3 reads TGTGCCAGCAGCTGGGGGGGGGTAAACTATGGCTACACCTTC.

On this clonotype: Its ends do not fully match the called genes, so a read error is possible. As an off-target read in a library built for alpha chains, this beta chain has a frequency of little significance. The rearrangement joins TRBV7-2 to TRBJ1-1; D call uncertain. The germline V gene encodes CDR1 SGHTA and CDR2 FQGNSA. The CDR3 is 15 amino acids. The CDR3 sequence is CAGSLSSQALREAFF. CDR3 coding DNA: TGTGCCGGCAGCTTATCCTCGCAGGCCCTTCGAGAAGCTTTCTTT.

Note on this clonotype: A library prepared for alpha chains yielded this beta chain as an off-target read; its size is of little meaning. V and J are TRBV6-5 and TRBJ2-7, with 8 positions matching TRBD2. V shed 3 bases, J shed 3 bases, and the junction held 10 bases outside the gene matches. The CDR3 totals 16 residues. Germline V gene data show CDR1 as MNHEY and CDR2 as SVGAGI. The CDR3 DNA reads as TGTGCCAGCAGTTATCGTAGCGGGACACCAAACTACGAGCAGTACTTC. Protein: CASSYRSGTPNYEQYF.

This clonotype has a handful of counts. This beta chain is a stray read from a library made for alpha chains; its abundance is not meaningful. V and J are TRBV20-1 and TRBJ2-1; the D is unclear. CDR1 is DFQATT and CDR2 is SNEGSKA in the germline V gene (reference sequence). The CDR3 spans 10 residues. Trimming shortened V by 4 bases and J by 6 bases, and 4 bases separated the two germline ends. The CDR3 loop reads CSAIGNEQFF. Here the CDR3 DNA reads TGCAGTGCTATCGGCAATGAGCAGTTCTTC.

In regard to this clonotype: This beta chain turned up in a library designed for alpha chains; as an off-target read, its abundance says little. The V call is TRBV7-6, the J call TRBJ2-7; a possible D gene is TRBD1 (6 bases). CDR3 size: 15 residues. Trimming cost V 5 bases and J 1 base, with 15 bases left between them. CDR1 and CDR2 from the germline V gene are SGHVS and FNYEAQ. The CDR3 here is CASSTRDIGSYEQYF. The CDR3 nucleotides read TGTGCCAGCAGCACTCGGGACATCGGATCCTACGAGCAGTACTTC.

Note on this clonotype: This beta chain was picked up by a library intended for alpha chains and is off target, so its count carries little meaning. The rearrangement uses TRBV7-2 and TRBJ1-1, with D unclear. Germline CDR1 and CDR2: SGHTA and FQGNSA. This CDR3 contains 15 residues. Trimming cost V 2 bases and J 1 base, with 11 bases left between them. CDR3 loop: CASSLSGGQNTEAFF. DNA of the CDR3: TGTGCCAGCAGCTTAAGCGGAGGGCAGAACACTGAAGCTTTCTTT.

As regards this clonotype: For a library built for alpha chains, this beta chain is a stray read; little rests on its size. The chain joins TRBV7-6 to TRBJ1-4; 9 bases line up with TRBD1. The CDR3 sequence is 14 residues long. CDR1 is SGHVS and CDR2 is FNYEAQ in the germline V gene. V was pared by 5 bases and J by 5 bases, with 3 bases of the junction left unmatched. Written as DNA, the CDR3 is TGTGCCAGCAGCCCAGGACAGGGGAATGAAAAACTGTTTTTT. Residues: CASSPGQGNEKLFF.

Notes on this clonotype: Since the library was made to target alpha chains, this beta chain is a stray read and its abundance is not meaningful. The chain recombines TRBV6-2 or TRBV6-3 with TRBJ2-1, with 9 bases aligning to TRBD2. V was clipped by 8 bases and J by 4 bases; unmatched bases: 12. The germline V gene encodes CDR1 MNHEY and CDR2 SVGEGT. The length of the CDR3 is 16 residues. The CDR3 protein is CASRKAAGGRYNEQFF. The CDR3 DNA follows: TGTGCCAGCCGTAAGGCGGCGGGAGGGAGATACAATGAGCAGTTCTTC.

Notes on this clonotype: The germline gene is not matched at one end of the junction; a read error may be the cause. This beta chain is a stray read from a library made for alpha chains; its abundance is not meaningful. The chain recombines TRBV12-5 with TRBJ2-1; no definite D call. Germline V gene data show CDR1 as LGHNT and CDR2 as FRNRAP. CDR3 length: 12 residues. The DNA for the CDR3 is TGTGCTAGTGGTTTGACTCCTCATTCTCCGCTCTTC. The encoded protein is CASGLTPHSPLF.

On this clonotype: This beta chain is a stray sequence in a library constructed for alpha chains; its clone size is not meaningful. The gene calls are TRBV6-5 and TRBJ2-2; TRBD1 is a possible D gene (6 bases). Germline V gene data show CDR1 as MNHEY and CDR2 as SVGAGI. V was pared by 7 bases and J by 1 base, with 7 bases between. This CDR3 comprises 13 residues. The CDR3 nucleotides read TGTGCCAGCAAGGGACAGAACACCGGGGAGCTGTTTTTT. It translates to CASKGQNTGELFF.

About this clonotype itself: Relative to the germline gene, one junction end is altered; a read error may explain this. The size of this beta chain means little, since it is a stray read in a library made for alpha chains. This rearrangement joins TRBV4-3 to TRBJ2-3; a possible D gene is TRBD2 (7 bases). Germline assignment: CDR1 LGHNA and CDR2 YSLEER. This CDR3 comprises 17 residues. CDR3 bases: TGCACCAGCAGCTGGGGCATAGGGGGGGCGGCCCGCGATACGCAGTATTTT. Protein: CTSSWGIGGAARDTQYF.